Each of the 22 T cell receptor beta chains below was sequenced from the same sample in a study of blood T cell repertoires in COVID-19. Assay used: immunoSEQ multiplex PCR; TCRdb lists only in-frame clones, some missing. The profile shows roughly 350,000 clones, roughly 85% of them singletons. Material for sequencing was peripheral blood. These receptors originate from a woman aged 18-29 years with acute or convalescent COVID-19.

The CDR3 sequence is CASSMLEGNSPLHF. The DNA of the CDR3 is TGTGCCAGTAGTATGTTGGAGGGGAATTCACCCCTCCACTTT. The chain employs TRBV19 and TRBJ1-6; possibly TRBD1 for D (5 bases). Trimming pared 3 bases from V and 7 bases from J, leaving 10 bases between. This CDR3 region has 14 residues. CDR1 and CDR2 from the germline V gene are LNHDA and SQIVND (reference sequence).

The chain carries TRBV6-2 or TRBV6-3 and TRBJ2-3; maybe TRBD2 (6 bases). The ends were cut back, 0 bases at V and 5 bases at J, with 15 bases in the middle. The CDR3 runs 16 residues. Per the germline V gene, CDR1 is MNHEY and CDR2 is SVGEGT. This CDR3 reads CASSYSSGSRRDTQYF. DNA for the CDR3: TGTGCCAGCAGTTACTCGAGCGGGTCCCGACGAGATACGCAGTATTTT.

The rearrangement joins TRBV10-2 to TRBJ1-1; perhaps TRBD1 as D (5 bases). Between the trimmed V and J ends, which lost 6 bases and 1 base, there was a span of 9 bases. In germline, CDR1 is WSHSY, CDR2 SAAADI. The CDR3 spans 13 residues. CDR3 amino acids: CASSGTQNTEAFF. As DNA, the CDR3 is TGCGCCAGCAGCGGGACTCAGAACACTGAAGCTTTCTTT.

The gene calls are TRBV7-6 and TRBJ2-5, with D possibly being TRBD2 (5 bases). The length of the CDR3 is 14 residues. Between the trimmed V and J ends, which lost 0 bases and 1 base, there was a span of 6 bases. Germline V gene lookup returns CDR1 SGHVS and CDR2 FNYEAQ. This CDR3 reads CASSLALGQETQYF. The CDR3 DNA reads as TGTGCCAGCAGCTTAGCACTAGGCCAAGAGACCCAGTACTTC.

DNA of the CDR3: TGTGCCACTTCCCCTAAAATCAGACATATGAACACTGAAGCTTTCTTT. It specifies CATSPKIRHMNTEAFF. The rearrangement links TRBV6-6 to TRBJ1-1; D not resolved. Trimming took 10 bases from V and 0 from J, leaving 21 bases between them. The CDR3 spans 16 residues. CDR1 MNHNY and CDR2 SVGAGI come from the germline V gene (reference sequence).

The chain is built from TRBV27 and TRBJ2-6; no definite D call. Trimming pared 7 bases from V and 4 bases from J, leaving 14 bases between. CDR1 is MNHEY and CDR2 is SMNVEV in the germline V gene (reference sequence). CDR3 length: 15 amino acids. Here the CDR3 reads CASISGGSGANVLTF. The CDR3 DNA reads TGTGCCAGCATCTCGGGTGGGTCCGGGGCCAACGTCCTGACTTTC.

This clone was seen just once. This chain joins TRBV7-8 and TRBJ1-5, with 7 nucleotides matching TRBD1. This CDR3 is built from 16 residues. The V and J ends lost 3 bases and 3 bases, in that order; junction bases with no gene match: 8. Germline assignment: CDR1 SGHVS and CDR2 FQNEAQ. CDR3 nucleotides: TGTGCCAGCAGCTTCTACAGGGGAGGCCCCAATCAGCCCCAGCATTTT. Translating it yields CASSFYRGGPNQPQHF.

This clone was recorded at least ten times. This chain links TRBV19 with TRBJ1-6; no definite D call. Germline assignment: CDR1 LNHDA and CDR2 SQIVND (reference sequence). CDR3 length: 13 amino acids. V lost 5 bases to trimming and J lost 14 bases, with 16 bases between them. DNA for the CDR3: TGTGCCAGTAGTGCGGAGGGAGGTAGGGCCCTCCACTTT. It codes for CASSAEGGRALHF.

CDR3 amino acids: CASSSYRGLEPQHF. The CDR3 DNA is TGTGCCAGCAGCTCCTATAGGGGATTGGAGCCCCAGCATTTT. The chain links TRBV6-2 or TRBV6-3 to TRBJ1-5, with D maybe TRBD1 (5 bases). Germline CDR1 and CDR2: MNHEY and SVGEGT. V was cut by 6 bases and J by 8 bases, with 17 bases left in between. This CDR3 region has 14 residues.

V usage is TRBV9 and J usage is TRBJ2-1; maybe TRBD2 (7 bases). The CDR3 is made up of 14 amino acids. Trimming shortened V by 3 bases and J by 3 bases, and 10 bases separated the two germline ends. Germline assignment: CDR1 SGDLS and CDR2 YYNGEE. Here the CDR3 reads CASSAGGHYNEQFF. The CDR3 DNA is TGTGCCAGCAGCGCCGGGGGGCACTACAATGAGCAGTTCTTC. Combining the CDR3 with reference TRBV9 and TRBJ2-1 gives the whole variable domain DSGVTQTPKHLITATGQRVTLRCSPRSGDLSVYWYQQSLDQGLQFLIQYYNGEERAKGNILERFSAQQFPDLHSELNLSSLELGDSALYFCASSAGGHYNEQFFGPGTRLTVL.

The genes are TRBV6-1 and TRBJ2-7; D is perhaps TRBD2 (5 bases). Trimming pared 3 bases from V and 0 bases from J, leaving 9 bases between. This CDR3 contains 14 residues. Germline values: CDR1 MNHNS, CDR2 SASEGT. The CDR3 sequence: CASSEDFPSYEQYF. The CDR3 DNA reads TGTGCCAGCAGTGAGGACTTTCCCTCCTACGAGCAGTACTTC.

This chain uses TRBV10-3 with TRBJ2-2; 10 positions match TRBD1. Losses at the gene ends were 10 bases for V and 3 bases for J; bases not matched to a gene: 5. Germline V lookup: CDR1 ENHRY, CDR2 SYGVKD. The CDR3 has 14 amino acids. DNA of the CDR3: TGTGCCACTCGGACAGGGGGGGACACCGGGGAGCTGTTTTTT. Translation: CATRTGGDTGELFF.

The chain has TRBV29-1 and TRBJ2-4; D possibly corresponds to TRBD2 (6 bases). V lost 0 bases and J lost 0, with 12 bases in between. This CDR3 is 16 amino acids long. Germline CDR1 SQVTM, CDR2 ANQGSEA. CDR3 nucleotide sequence: TGCAGCGTTGAAGATCGGAGGGGACTAGCCAAAAACATTCAGTACTTC. This sequence encodes CSVEDRRGLAKNIQYF.

This clone was counted a few times. V usage is TRBV3-1 (or the pseudogene TRBV3-2) and J usage is TRBJ1-5; TRBD1 matches at 9 bases. Germline V gene sequence: CDR1 LGHDT, CDR2 YNNKEL (reference sequence). The J segment lost 5 bases and the V segment lost 2 bases, leaving 10 bases of the junction unmatched. The CDR3 loop spans 17 amino acids. CDR3 in amino acids: CASSQYSATGGDQPQHF. Here the CDR3 DNA reads TGTGCCAGCAGCCAATACTCGGCGACAGGGGGAGATCAGCCCCAGCATTTT.

This chain joins TRBV9 and TRBJ2-1; possible D gene TRBD1, 5 bases. The CDR3 totals 17 residues. Deletions cut 1 base from V and 3 bases from J, with 17 bases between. Germline loops: CDR1 SGDLS, CDR2 YYNGEE. The CDR3 nucleotides are TGTGCCAGCAGCGTATTTGGACATAGTCCCCTCTACAATGAGCAGTTCTTC. Translation gives CASSVFGHSPLYNEQFF.

In this sample, this clone turned up many times. This chain uses TRBV7-2 with TRBJ1-3, with D unresolved. Looked up from germline, CDR1 is SGHTA and CDR2 is FQGNSA. V shed 5 bases and J shed 0 bases, with 17 bases lying between them. This CDR3 has 17 residues. The CDR3 DNA reads as TGTGCCAGCAGCACCCTAGGCGGTGCAAGCTCTGGAAACACCATATATTTT. Protein sequence: CASSTLGGASSGNTIYF.

V is TRBV2 and J is TRBJ2-3; 8 bases line up with TRBD2. Germline values: CDR1 SNHLY, CDR2 FYNNEI. CDR3 size: 14 residues. V trimming: 6 bases; J trimming: 3 bases; junction bases outside the gene matches: 5. DNA for the CDR3: TGTGCCAGCAGAAGGAGCGGGGGTACAGATACGCAGTATTTT. This sequence encodes CASRRSGGTDTQYF.

The chain combines TRBV4-2 with TRBJ1-1; D remains ambiguous. Germline values: CDR1 LGHNA, CDR2 YNFKEQ. This CDR3 region has 11 residues. The ends were cut back, 8 bases at V and 5 bases at J, with 9 bases in the middle. CDR3 amino acids: CASQRGTEAFF. CDR3 nucleotide sequence: TGTGCCAGCCAGCGGGGTACTGAAGCTTTCTTT.

The rearrangement uses TRBV7-3 and TRBJ2-6, with D possibly TRBD1 on 7 matching bases. The V and J ends lost 5 bases and 3 bases respectively, with 11 bases between them. Germline loops: CDR1 SGHTA, CDR2 FQGTGA. CDR3 length equals 15 residues. The CDR3, as DNA: TGTGCCAGCAGCCCAGGGGGGATTGGGGCCAACGTCCTGACTTTC. This codes for CASSPGGIGANVLTF.

This rearrangement joins TRBV6-2 or TRBV6-3 to TRBJ2-1, with 15 positions matching TRBD2. Germline CDR1 reads MNHEY; CDR2 reads SVGEGT. The CDR3 loop spans 21 amino acids. The V gene end was trimmed by 4 bases and the J gene end by 3 bases; junction bases not matched to a gene: 16. This chain's CDR3 is CASSSYRTSGGGLSYYNEQFF. The CDR3 DNA is TGTGCCAGCAGTTCTTATCGGACTAGCGGGGGGGGTCTCTCCTACTACAATGAGCAGTTCTTC.

This chain joins TRBV6-1 and TRBJ2-1; D might be TRBD1 (6 bases). Trimming took 1 base from V and 0 from J, leaving 10 bases between them. Germline V CDR1 and CDR2: MNHNS, SASEGT. This CDR3 is 16 amino acids long. The CDR3 is CASSEDTGNSYNEQFF. The CDR3 DNA reads as TGTGCCAGCAGTGAAGATACAGGGAACTCCTACAATGAGCAGTTCTTC.

The genes are TRBV2 and TRBJ1-1, with a possible D match to TRBD1 (5 bases). The CDR3 is 13 amino acids. Germline V gene lookup returns CDR1 SNHLY and CDR2 FYNNEI. V lost 3 bases to trimming and J lost 6 bases, with 11 bases between them. The CDR3 DNA reads TGTGCCAGCAGTGAGGGGCTGTCGGCTGAAGCTTTCTTT. This encodes CASSEGLSAEAFF.